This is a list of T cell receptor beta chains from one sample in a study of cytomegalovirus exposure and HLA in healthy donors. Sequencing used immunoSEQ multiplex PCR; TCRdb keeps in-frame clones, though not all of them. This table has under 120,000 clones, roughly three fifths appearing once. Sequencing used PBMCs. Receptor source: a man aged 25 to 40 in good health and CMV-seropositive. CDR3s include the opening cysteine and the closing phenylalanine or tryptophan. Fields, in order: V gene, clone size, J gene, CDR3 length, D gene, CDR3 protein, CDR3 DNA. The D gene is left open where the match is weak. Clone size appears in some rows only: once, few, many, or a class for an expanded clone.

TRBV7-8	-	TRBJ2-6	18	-	CASSLAPVGEGGANVLTF	TGTGCCAGCAGCTTAGCCCCCGTAGGGGAAGGAGGGGCCAACGTCCTGACTTTC
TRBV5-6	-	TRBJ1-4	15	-	CASSPFPSAREKLFF	TGTGCCAGCAGCCCCTTCCCCTCCGCTAGGGAAAAACTGTTTTTT
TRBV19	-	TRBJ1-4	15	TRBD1	CASSLGQGTNEKLFF	TGTGCCAGCTCTCTCGGACAGGGAACTAATGAAAAACTGTTTTTT
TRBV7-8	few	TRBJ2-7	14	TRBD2	CASSFRLASYEQYF	TGTGCCAGCAGCTTCCGACTAGCTTCCTACGAGCAGTACTTC
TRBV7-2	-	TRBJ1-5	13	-	CASSTGLDQPQHF	TGTGCCAGCAGCACGGGGTTGGATCAGCCCCAGCATTTT
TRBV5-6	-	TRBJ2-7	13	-	CASSFGNSYEQYF	TGTGCCAGCAGCTTCGGGAATTCCTACGAGCAGTACTTC
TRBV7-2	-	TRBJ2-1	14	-	CASIKRLDYNEQFF	TGTGCCAGCATCAAGCGACTAGATTACAATGAGCAGTTCTTC
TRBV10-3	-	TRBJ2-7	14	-	CAISELRGSDEQYF	TGTGCCATCAGTGAGCTACGAGGGTCGGACGAGCAGTACTTC
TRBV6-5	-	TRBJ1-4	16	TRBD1	CASSYLGQGAGEKLFF	TGTGCCAGCAGTTACCTTGGACAGGGGGCTGGTGAAAAACTGTTTTTT
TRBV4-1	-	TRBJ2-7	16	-	CASSQDGGLTSYEQYF	TGCGCCAGCAGCCAAGATGGGGGCTTAACCTCCTACGAGCAGTACTTC
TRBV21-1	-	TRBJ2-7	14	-	CASSKARGRDEQYF	TGTGCCAGCAGCAAAGCGCGGGGGAGGGACGAGCAGTACTTC
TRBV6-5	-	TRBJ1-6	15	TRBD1	CASSSRTGSNSPLHF	TGTGCCAGCAGTTCTCGGACAGGGAGTAATTCACCCCTCCACTTT
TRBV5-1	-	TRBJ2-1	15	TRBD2	CASSLFAGEDNEQFF	TGCGCCAGCAGCTTGTTCGCGGGGGAGGACAATGAGCAGTTCTTC
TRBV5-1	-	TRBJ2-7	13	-	CASSLGEPYEQYF	TGCGCCAGCAGCCTGGGGGAGCCCTACGAGCAGTACTTC
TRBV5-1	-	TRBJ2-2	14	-	CASSFGTGTGELFF	TGCGCCAGCAGCTTTGGTACGGGCACCGGGGAGCTGTTTTTT
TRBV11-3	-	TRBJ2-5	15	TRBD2	CASSLALAGVETQYF	TGTGCCAGCAGCTTGGCTCTAGCGGGGGTAGAGACCCAGTACTTC
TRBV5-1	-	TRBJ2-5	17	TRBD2	CASSARPGGGARETQYF	TGCGCCAGCAGCGCCCGGCCCGGCGGGGGGGCTAGAGAGACCCAGTACTTC
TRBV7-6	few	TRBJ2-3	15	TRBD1	CASSHGTGWSDTQYF	TGTGCCAGCAGCCACGGGACAGGGTGGTCGGATACGCAGTATTTT
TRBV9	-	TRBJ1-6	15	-	CASSVGGAYNSPLHF	TGTGCCAGCAGCGTAGGGGGCGCCTATAATTCACCCCTCCACTTT
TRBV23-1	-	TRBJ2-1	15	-	CASVPTDSSYNEQFF	TGCGCCAGCGTACCCACGGACAGCTCCTACAATGAGCAGTTCTTC
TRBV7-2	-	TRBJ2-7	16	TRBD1	CASSLVGGQDSYEQYF	TGTGCCAGCAGCTTAGTGGGGGGACAGGACTCCTACGAGCAGTACTTC
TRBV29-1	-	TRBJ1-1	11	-	CSVGGGSEAFF	TGCAGCGTTGGGGGGGGCTCTGAAGCTTTCTTT
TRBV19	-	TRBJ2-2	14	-	CASSAGANTGELFF	TGTGCCAGTAGTGCAGGGGCGAACACCGGGGAGCTGTTTTTT
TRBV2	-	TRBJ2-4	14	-	CASQNQGISSIQYF	TGTGCCAGCCAGAATCAGGGGATTTCCTCCATTCAGTACTTC
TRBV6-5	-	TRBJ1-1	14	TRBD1	CASRLDRAGTEAFF	TGTGCCAGCAGATTAGACAGGGCGGGCACTGAAGCTTTCTTT
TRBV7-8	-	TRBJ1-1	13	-	CASSLTGSGEAFF	TGTGCCAGCAGCTTAACAGGGTCCGGTGAGGCTTTCTTT
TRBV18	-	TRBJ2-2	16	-	CASSPPKGLNTGELFF	TGTGCCAGCTCTCCTCCTAAGGGGCTGAACACCGGGGAGCTGTTTTTT
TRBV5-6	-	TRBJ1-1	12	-	CASSLSSGKAFF	TGTGCCAGCAGCTTGTCATCAGGGAAAGCTTTCTTT
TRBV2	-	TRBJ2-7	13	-	CASILHSSYEQYF	TGTGCCAGCATACTCCACAGCTCCTACGAGCAGTACTTC
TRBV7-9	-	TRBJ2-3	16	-	CASSSRGGPGGDTQYF	TGTGCCAGCAGCTCGAGAGGAGGCCCCGGGGGAGATACGCAGTATTTT
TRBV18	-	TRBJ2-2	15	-	CASSPPWASTGELFF	TGTGCCAGCTCACCACCATGGGCAAGCACCGGGGAGCTGTTTTTT
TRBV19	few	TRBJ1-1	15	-	CASTALWGVYTEAFF	TGTGCCAGTACCGCATTGTGGGGCGTTTACACTGAAGCTTTCTTT
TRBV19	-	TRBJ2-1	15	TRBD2	CASTPLAGGQNEQFF	TGTGCCAGTACCCCACTAGCGGGGGGCCAAAATGAGCAGTTCTTC
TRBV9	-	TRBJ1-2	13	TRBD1	CASSVAGGVGYTF	TGTGCCAGCAGCGTGGCAGGGGGTGTCGGCTACACCTTC
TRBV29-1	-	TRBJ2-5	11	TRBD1	CSGDRWETQYF	TGCAGCGGGGACAGGTGGGAGACCCAGTACTTC
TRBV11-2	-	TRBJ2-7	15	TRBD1	CASSFSPGQAYEQYF	TGTGCCAGCAGCTTTTCCCCGGGACAGGCATACGAGCAGTACTTC
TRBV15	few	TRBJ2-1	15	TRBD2	CATSREGGHPNEQFF	TGTGCCACCAGCAGAGAGGGAGGGCATCCCAATGAGCAGTTCTTC
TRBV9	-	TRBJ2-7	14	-	CASSPYRVGYEQYF	TGTGCCAGCAGCCCCTACAGGGTCGGCTACGAGCAGTACTTC
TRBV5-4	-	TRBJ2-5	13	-	CASSRDRGETQYF	TGTGCCAGCAGCCGTGACAGAGGAGAGACCCAGTACTTC
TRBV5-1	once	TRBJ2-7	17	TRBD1	CASRFAPGQATTYEQYF	TGCGCCAGCAGATTTGCACCGGGACAGGCGACCACCTACGAGCAGTACTTC
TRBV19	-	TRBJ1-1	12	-	CASSAGITEAFF	TGTGCCAGTAGTGCGGGGATCACTGAAGCTTTCTTT
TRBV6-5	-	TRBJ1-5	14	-	CASSYSLPRKPQHF	TGTGCCAGCAGTTACTCGCTCCCGAGGAAGCCCCAGCATTTT